The present TCR beta chain was sequenced within a study of graft-versus-host responses after intestinal transplantation. Trimming removed 0 bases at V and 2 bases at J, with 19 bases between. CDR3 length: 18 amino acids. CDR1 is WNHNN, CDR2 SYGVQD, per germline (reference sequence). Intraepithelial plus lamina propria lymphocytes were released by processing graft tissue. Assay: immunoSEQ multiplex PCR; the TCRdb copy retains only in-frame clones and omits some. Among 14,000 or so clones listed, approximately 80% were seen once. This sequence was found in a human patient who received an intestinal transplant, so some T cells may come from the graft donor. V usage is TRBV10-1 and J usage is TRBJ1-1; D possibly corresponds to TRBD1 (6 bases). The source was ileum tissue, collected 27 days after intestinal transplant. CDR3 amino acids: CASSESGHRAVFNTEAFF. CDR3 in DNA: TGCGCCAGCAGTGAGTCTGGGCACAGGGCGGTGTTTAACACTGAAGCTTTCTTT.